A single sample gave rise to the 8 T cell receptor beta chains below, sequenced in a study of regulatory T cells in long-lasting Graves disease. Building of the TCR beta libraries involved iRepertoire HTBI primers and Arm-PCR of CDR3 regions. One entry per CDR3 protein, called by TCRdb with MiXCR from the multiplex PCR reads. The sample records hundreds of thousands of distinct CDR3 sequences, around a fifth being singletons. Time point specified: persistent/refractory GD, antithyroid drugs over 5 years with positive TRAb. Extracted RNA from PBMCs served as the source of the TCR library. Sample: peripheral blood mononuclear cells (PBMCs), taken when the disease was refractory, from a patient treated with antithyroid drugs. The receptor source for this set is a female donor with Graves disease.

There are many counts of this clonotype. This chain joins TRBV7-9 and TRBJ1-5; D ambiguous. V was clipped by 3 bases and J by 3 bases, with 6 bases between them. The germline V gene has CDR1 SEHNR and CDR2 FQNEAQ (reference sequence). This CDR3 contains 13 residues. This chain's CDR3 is CASSLQANQPQHF. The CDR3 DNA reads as TGTGCCAGCAGCTTGCAGGCCAATCAGCCCCAGCATTTT.

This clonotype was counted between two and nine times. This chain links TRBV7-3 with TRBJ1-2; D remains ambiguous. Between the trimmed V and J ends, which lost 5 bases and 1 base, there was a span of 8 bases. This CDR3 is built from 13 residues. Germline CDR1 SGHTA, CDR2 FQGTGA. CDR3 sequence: CASSPTDNYGYTF. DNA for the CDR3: TGTGCCAGCAGCCCAACAGATAACTATGGCTACACCTTC.

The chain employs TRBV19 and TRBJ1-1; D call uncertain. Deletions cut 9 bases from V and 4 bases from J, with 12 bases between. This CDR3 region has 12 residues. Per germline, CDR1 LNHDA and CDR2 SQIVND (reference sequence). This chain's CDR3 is CASQGLGTEAFF. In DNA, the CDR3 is TGTGCCAGCCAAGGGTTAGGCACTGAAGCTTTCTTT. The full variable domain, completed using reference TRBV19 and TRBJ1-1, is DGGITQSPKYLFRKEGQNVTLSCEQNLNHDAMYWYRQDPGQGLRLIYYSQIVNDFQKGDIAEGYSVSREKKESFPLTVTSAQKNPTAFYLCASQGLGTEAFFGQGTRLTVV.

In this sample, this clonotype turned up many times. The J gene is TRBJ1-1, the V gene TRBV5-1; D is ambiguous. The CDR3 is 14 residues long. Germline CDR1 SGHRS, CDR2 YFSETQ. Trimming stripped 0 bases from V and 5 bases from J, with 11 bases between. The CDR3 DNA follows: TGCGCCAGCAGCTTGGAGATAGGAGGTACTGAAGCTTTCTTT. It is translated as CASSLEIGGTEAFF.

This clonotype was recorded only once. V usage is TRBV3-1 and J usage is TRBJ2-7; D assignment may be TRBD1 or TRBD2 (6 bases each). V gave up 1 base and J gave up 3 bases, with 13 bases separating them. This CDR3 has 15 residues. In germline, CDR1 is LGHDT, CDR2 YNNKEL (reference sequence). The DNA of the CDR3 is TGTGCCAGCAGCCAAGTACAGGGAGCGGGCTACGAGCAGTACTTC. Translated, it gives CASSQVQGAGYEQYF.

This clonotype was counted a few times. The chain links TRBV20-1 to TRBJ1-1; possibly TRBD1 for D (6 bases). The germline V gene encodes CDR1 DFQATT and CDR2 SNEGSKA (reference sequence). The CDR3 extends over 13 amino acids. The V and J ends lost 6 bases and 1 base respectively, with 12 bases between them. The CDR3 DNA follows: TGCAGTGCCCCTCCGGGACAGAACACTGAAGCTTTCTTT. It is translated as CSAPPGQNTEAFF.

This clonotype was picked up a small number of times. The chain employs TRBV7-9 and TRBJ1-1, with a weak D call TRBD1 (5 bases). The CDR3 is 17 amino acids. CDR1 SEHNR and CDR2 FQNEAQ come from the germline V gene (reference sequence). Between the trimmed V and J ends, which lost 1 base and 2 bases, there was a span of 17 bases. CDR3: CASSLGRGEPTNTEAFF. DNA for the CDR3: TGTGCCAGCAGCTTAGGACGGGGGGAACCAACTAACACTGAAGCTTTCTTT.

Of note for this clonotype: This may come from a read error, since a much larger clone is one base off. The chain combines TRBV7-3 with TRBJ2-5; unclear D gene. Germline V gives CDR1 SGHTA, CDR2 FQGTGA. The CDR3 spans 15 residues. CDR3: CASNLTSSDGETQYF. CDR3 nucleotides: TGTGCCAGCAACTTAACGTCATCGGACGGGGAGACCCAGTACTTC.